The sample holds a few counts of the clone carrying this T cell receptor beta chain. The antigen is undetermined. Expressed TCRB transcripts were sequenced because the isolated RNA had all been reverse transcribed beforehand. Clones were read by immunoSEQ multiplex PCR, and TCRdb kept only the in-frame ones, dropping some. The table records about 230,000 clones, roughly 16% of them present only once. V lost 4 bases and J lost 3, with 13 bases in between. This CDR3 is 13 amino acids long. Germline CDR1 reads GTSNPN; CDR2 reads SVGIG (reference sequence). These data belong to a study of beta chain features in type 1 diabetes. Study-level points and caveats: Among patients with Type 1 diabetes, TCRB CDR3s were moderately but significantly shorter in every one of the four CD4+ subsets.

The sequenced sample consisted of naive CD4+ T cells from blood. This TCR came from a young man with type 1 diabetes. The V gene is TRBV30, the J gene TRBJ2-7; possibly TRBD1 or TRBD2 for D (5 bases each). CDR3 sequence reads: CAWKSGGYYEQYF. Written as DNA, the CDR3 is TGTGCCTGGAAATCTGGGGGTTACTACGAGCAGTACTTC.